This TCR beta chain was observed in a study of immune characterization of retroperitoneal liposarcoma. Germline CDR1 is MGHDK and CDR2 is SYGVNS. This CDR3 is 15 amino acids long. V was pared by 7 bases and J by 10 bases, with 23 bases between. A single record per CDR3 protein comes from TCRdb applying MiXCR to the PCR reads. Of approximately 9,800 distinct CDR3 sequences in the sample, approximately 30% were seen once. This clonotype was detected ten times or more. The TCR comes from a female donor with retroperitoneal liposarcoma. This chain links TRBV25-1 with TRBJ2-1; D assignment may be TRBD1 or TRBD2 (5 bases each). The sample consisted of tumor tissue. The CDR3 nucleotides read TGTGCCAGCATGGGTTATGGGGGTGTTGATGGCGAGCAGTTCTTC. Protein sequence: CASMGYGGVDGEQFF.